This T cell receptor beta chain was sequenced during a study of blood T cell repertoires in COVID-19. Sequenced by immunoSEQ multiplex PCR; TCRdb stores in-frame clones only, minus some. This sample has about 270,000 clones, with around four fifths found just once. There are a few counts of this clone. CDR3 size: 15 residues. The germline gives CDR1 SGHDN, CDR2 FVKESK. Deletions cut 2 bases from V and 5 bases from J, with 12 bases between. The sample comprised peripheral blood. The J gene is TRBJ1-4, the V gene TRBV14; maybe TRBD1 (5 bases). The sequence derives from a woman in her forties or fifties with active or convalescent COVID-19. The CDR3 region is CASSQMARENEKLFF. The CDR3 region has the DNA TGTGCCAGCAGCCAAATGGCCAGGGAAAATGAAAAACTGTTTTTT.